This is a list of T cell receptor beta chains from one sample in a study of T cell responses to AZD1222 COVID-19 vaccine. The repertoire was sequenced with immunoSEQ multiplex PCR; TCRdb's copy has only in-frame clones and lacks some. The table includes around 52,000 clones, around 85% detected once. Sequences were derived from peripheral blood, sampled on day 0 of AZD1222 vaccination. Receptors originate from an adult in good health. Each CDR3 is given with its conserved first and last residue. A D gene is named only where the DNA matches it firmly.

D gene: .; V gene: TRBV3-1/TRBV3-2; J gene: TRBJ1-5; CDR3 DNA: TGTGCCAGCAGCCGGGGGAGTGGGAGCAATCAGCCCCAGCATTTT; CDR3 protein: CASSRGSGSNQPQHF
D gene: .; V gene: TRBV4-2; J gene: TRBJ1-4; CDR3 DNA: TGTGCCAGCAGCCAAGACACTATGGGGTCGTTTAATGAAAAACTGTTTTTT; CDR3 protein: CASSQDTMGSFNEKLFF
D gene: .; V gene: TRBV28; J gene: TRBJ1-6; CDR3 DNA: TGTGCCAGCAGCGACTTAAGCTCCTATAATTCACCCCTCCACTTT; CDR3 protein: CASSDLSSYNSPLHF
D gene: .; V gene: TRBV5-1; J gene: TRBJ2-3; CDR3 DNA: TGCGCCAGCAGGATTAGCGGATCCACAGATACGCAGTATTTT; CDR3 protein: CASRISGSTDTQYF
D gene: .; V gene: TRBV29-1; J gene: TRBJ1-1; CDR3 DNA: TGCAGCGTTTCATCTCAGGTGAACACTGAAGCTTTCTTT; CDR3 protein: CSVSSQVNTEAFF
D gene: TRBD1; V gene: TRBV2; J gene: TRBJ2-7; CDR3 DNA: TGTGCCAGCGCCTGGGACAGATCCTACGAGCAGTACTTC; CDR3 protein: CASAWDRSYEQYF
D gene: TRBD2; V gene: TRBV7-8; J gene: TRBJ2-4; CDR3 DNA: TGTGCCAGCAGCTTAGCGCTGGGACTAGGGAGCATTCAGTACTTC; CDR3 protein: CASSLALGLGSIQYF
D gene: .; V gene: TRBV12-3/TRBV12-4; J gene: TRBJ1-1; CDR3 DNA: TGTGCCAGCAAGGGGAAAACGAACACTGAAGCTTTCTTT; CDR3 protein: CASKGKTNTEAFF
D gene: .; V gene: TRBV30; J gene: TRBJ1-1; CDR3 DNA: TGTGCCTGGAACGGGGGTGGTACTGAAGCTTTCTTT; CDR3 protein: CAWNGGGTEAFF
D gene: TRBD1; V gene: TRBV7-2; J gene: TRBJ2-7; CDR3 DNA: TGTGCCAGCAGCTTAGGACAGGGGAGGAACTACGAGCAGTACTTC; CDR3 protein: CASSLGQGRNYEQYF
D gene: .; V gene: TRBV7-8; J gene: TRBJ1-2; CDR3 DNA: TGTGCCAGCAGTCGCGACGAAAACTATGGCTACACCTTC; CDR3 protein: CASSRDENYGYTF
D gene: .; V gene: TRBV27; J gene: TRBJ2-3; CDR3 DNA: TGTGCCAGCAGTTTATCCGCCTACACAGATACGCAGTATTTT; CDR3 protein: CASSLSAYTDTQYF
D gene: TRBD1; V gene: TRBV7-3; J gene: TRBJ1-2; CDR3 DNA: TGTGCCAGCAGCCGCCAGGGACAGGGGGTAGATGGCTACACCTTC; CDR3 protein: CASSRQGQGVDGYTF
D gene: .; V gene: TRBV6-5; J gene: TRBJ2-7; CDR3 DNA: TGTGCCAGCAGAGAGGGGACGGACGGGGGTTACGAGCAGTACTTC; CDR3 protein: CASREGTDGGYEQYF
D gene: .; V gene: TRBV18; J gene: TRBJ2-7; CDR3 DNA: TGTGCCAGCTCACCACAGACGGGGAAGTACGAGCAGTACTTC; CDR3 protein: CASSPQTGKYEQYF